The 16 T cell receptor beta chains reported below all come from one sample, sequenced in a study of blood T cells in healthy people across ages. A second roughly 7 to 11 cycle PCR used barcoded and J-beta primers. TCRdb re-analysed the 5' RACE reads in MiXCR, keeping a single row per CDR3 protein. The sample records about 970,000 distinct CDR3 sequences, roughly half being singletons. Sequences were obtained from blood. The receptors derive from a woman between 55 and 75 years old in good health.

The CDR3 bases are TGTGCCCGAAGCCGGGCGAGGGAGGACACAGATACGCAGTATTTT. It is translated as CARSRAREDTDTQYF. V gene TRBV4-2 combines with J gene TRBJ2-3, with D perhaps matching TRBD2 (6 bases). CDR1 is LGHNA, CDR2 YNFKEQ, per germline. The CDR3 runs to 15 residues. The germline V and J ends were trimmed by 11 bases and 2 bases, with 20 bases remaining between them.

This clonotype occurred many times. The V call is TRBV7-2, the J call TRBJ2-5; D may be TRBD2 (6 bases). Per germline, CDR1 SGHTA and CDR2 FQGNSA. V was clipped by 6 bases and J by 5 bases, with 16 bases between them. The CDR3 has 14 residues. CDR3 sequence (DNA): TGTGCCAGCAGTCCAAGCGGGCCTGGGGAGACCCAGTACTTC. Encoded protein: CASSPSGPGETQYF.

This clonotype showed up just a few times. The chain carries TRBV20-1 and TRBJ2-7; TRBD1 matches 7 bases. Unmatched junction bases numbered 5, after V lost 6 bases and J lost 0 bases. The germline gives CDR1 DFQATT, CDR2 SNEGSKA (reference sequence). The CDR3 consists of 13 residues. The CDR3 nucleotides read TGCAGTGCCTCGACAGGGTTCTCCTACGAGCAGTACTTC. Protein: CSASTGFSYEQYF.

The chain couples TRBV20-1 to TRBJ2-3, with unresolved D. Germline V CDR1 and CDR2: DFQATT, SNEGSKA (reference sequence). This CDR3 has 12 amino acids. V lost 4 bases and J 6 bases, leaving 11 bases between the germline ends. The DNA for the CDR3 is TGCAGTGCTAATTGGAGAGGCGATACGCAGTATTTT. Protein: CSANWRGDTQYF.

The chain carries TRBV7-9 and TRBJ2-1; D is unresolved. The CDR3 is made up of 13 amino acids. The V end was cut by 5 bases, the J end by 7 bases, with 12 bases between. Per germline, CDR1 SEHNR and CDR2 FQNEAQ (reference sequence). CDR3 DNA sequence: TGTGCCAGCAGCGAAACTGGCGCGAATGAGCAGTTCTTC. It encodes CASSETGANEQFF.

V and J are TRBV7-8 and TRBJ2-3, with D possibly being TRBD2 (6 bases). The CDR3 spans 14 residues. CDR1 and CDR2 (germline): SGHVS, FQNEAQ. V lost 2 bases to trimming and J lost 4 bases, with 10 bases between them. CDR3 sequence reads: CASSLPPGADTQYF. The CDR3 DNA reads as TGTGCCAGCAGCTTACCGCCGGGAGCAGATACGCAGTATTTT.

The CDR3 nucleotides are TGCGCCAGCAGCCAAGATTTGGAGACAGGGGCCAACTACGAGCAGTACTTC. It specifies CASSQDLETGANYEQYF. The V call is TRBV4-1, the J call TRBJ2-7; 8 bases are a match to TRBD1. Losses at the gene ends were 0 bases for V and 3 bases for J; bases not matched to a gene: 10. The germline V gene encodes CDR1 MGHRA and CDR2 YSYEKL. This CDR3 region has 17 residues.

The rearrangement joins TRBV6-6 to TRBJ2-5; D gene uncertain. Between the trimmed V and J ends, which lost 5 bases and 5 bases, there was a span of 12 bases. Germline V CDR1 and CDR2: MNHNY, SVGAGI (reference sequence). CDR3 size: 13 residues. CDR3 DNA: TGTGCCAGCAGTAGACGCTCTACCGAGACCCAGTACTTC. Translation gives CASSRRSTETQYF.

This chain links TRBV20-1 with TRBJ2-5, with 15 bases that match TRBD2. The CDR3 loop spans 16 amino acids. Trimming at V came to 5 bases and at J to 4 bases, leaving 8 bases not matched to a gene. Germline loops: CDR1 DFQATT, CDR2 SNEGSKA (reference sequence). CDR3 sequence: CSASPGTSGRRETQYF. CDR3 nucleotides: TGCAGTGCTTCACCCGGGACTAGCGGGAGGAGAGAGACCCAGTACTTC.

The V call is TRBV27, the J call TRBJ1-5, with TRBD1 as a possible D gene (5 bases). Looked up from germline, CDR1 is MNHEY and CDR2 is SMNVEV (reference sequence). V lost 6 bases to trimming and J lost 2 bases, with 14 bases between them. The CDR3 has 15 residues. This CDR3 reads CASRPQGGGNQPQHF. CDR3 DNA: TGTGCCAGCAGACCCCAGGGAGGTGGCAATCAGCCCCAGCATTTT.

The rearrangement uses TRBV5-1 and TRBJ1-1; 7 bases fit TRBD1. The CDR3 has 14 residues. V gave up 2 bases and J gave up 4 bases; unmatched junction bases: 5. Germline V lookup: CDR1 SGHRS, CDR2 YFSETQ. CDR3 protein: CASSFQGEGTEAFF. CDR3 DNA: TGCGCCAGCAGCTTCCAGGGGGAGGGCACTGAAGCTTTCTTT.

The CDR3 DNA reads as TGTGCCATCAGTGATTTCGAACAGGGGGCAGCCTACAATGAGCAGTTCTTC. The encoded protein is CAISDFEQGAAYNEQFF. This chain uses TRBV10-3 with TRBJ2-1, with 9 positions matching TRBD1. Trimming at V came to 3 bases and at J to 2 bases, leaving 8 bases not matched to a gene. The CDR3 is made up of 17 amino acids. Germline V gives CDR1 ENHRY, CDR2 SYGVKD.

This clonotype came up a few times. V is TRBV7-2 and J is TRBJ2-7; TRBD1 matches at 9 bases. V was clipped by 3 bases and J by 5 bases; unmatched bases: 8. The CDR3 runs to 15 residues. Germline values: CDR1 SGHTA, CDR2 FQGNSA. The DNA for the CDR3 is TGTGCCAGCAGCTTCCCCGGGACAGGGCGCCACGAGCAGTACTTC. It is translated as CASSFPGTGRHEQYF.

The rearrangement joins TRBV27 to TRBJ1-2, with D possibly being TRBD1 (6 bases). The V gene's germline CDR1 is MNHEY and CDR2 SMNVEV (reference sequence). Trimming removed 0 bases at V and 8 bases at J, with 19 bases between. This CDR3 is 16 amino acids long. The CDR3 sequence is CASSLSPRTGHWGYTF. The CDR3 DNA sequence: TGTGCCAGCAGTTTATCCCCGCGTACAGGGCATTGGGGCTACACCTTC.

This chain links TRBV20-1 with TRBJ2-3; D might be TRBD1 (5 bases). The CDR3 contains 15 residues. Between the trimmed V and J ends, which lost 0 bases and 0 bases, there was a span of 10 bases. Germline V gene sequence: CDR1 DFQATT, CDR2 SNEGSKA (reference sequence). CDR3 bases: TGCAGTGCTAGAGACGCCAGGGAAAGCACAGATACGCAGTATTTT. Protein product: CSARDARESTDTQYF.

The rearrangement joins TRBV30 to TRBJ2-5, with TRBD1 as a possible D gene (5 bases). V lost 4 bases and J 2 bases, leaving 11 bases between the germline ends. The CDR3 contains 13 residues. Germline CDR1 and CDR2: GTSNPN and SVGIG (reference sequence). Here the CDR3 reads CAWKARTQETQYF. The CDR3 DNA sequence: TGTGCCTGGAAGGCCAGGACACAAGAGACCCAGTACTTC.